What follows describes a single TCR beta chain. Its antigen is not known. The record originates from a study of cytomegalovirus exposure and HLA in healthy donors. Turning to the study itself: From donors who were HLA-typed, an early data release held approximately 80 million unique TCRs. Of around 400 genotyped donors, 81% grouped in the Caucasian-associated ancestry cluster.

General study results and limits: Per a later analysis, approximately 16,000 TCR beta sequences showed association with HLA alleles at 0.05 false discovery rate.

The PCR was carried out with 60 Vbeta primers and 13 Jbeta primers. The table came from immunoSEQ multiplex PCR; TCRdb's copy has only in-frame clones and leaves some out. Listed are roughly 62,000 clones; less than 2.5% falls within the top ten. Sequencing was performed on PBMCs. The receptor's source is a woman younger than 30 in good health and CMV-seronegative.

This CDR3 reads CASSQVGTGSDTQYF. CDR3 coding DNA: TGCGCCAGCAGCCAAGTCGGGACAGGGTCAGATACGCAGTATTTT. This chain uses TRBV4-1 with TRBJ2-3; 9 bases are shared with TRBD1. CDR1 and CDR2 (germline): MGHRA, YSYEKL. This CDR3 contains 15 residues. Trimming took 1 base from V and 4 from J; bases not matched to a gene: 3.